The 25 T cell receptor beta chains below were found in one sample sequenced in a study of response to subunit inactivated influenza vaccine. TCRdb reanalysed the RT-PCR reads using MiXCR and keeps one entry per CDR3 protein. The repertoire holds roughly 700,000 distinct CDR3 sequences, with approximately 13% as singletons. The sequences come from PBMCs from blood, collected around 14 days before vaccination. The receptors stem from a man in his fifties or sixties who received an inactivated influenza vaccine.

The rearrangement joins TRBV20-1 to TRBJ2-3; 9 bases match TRBD2. CDR3 size: 14 residues. CDR1 and CDR2 (germline): DFQATT, SNEGSKA (reference sequence). V trimming: 6 bases; J trimming: 3 bases; junction bases outside the gene matches: 7. DNA for the CDR3: TGCAGTGCCCGTAGCGGGAGCTTTACAGATACGCAGTATTTT. Protein sequence: CSARSGSFTDTQYF.

The table lists this clonotype with many counts. The CDR3 coding sequence is TGTGCCAGCAGTCGTATCGGGACCACCGGGGAGCTGTTTTTT. Amino acid sequence: CASSRIGTTGELFF. The gene calls are TRBV12-3 or TRBV12-4 and TRBJ2-2; either TRBD1 or TRBD2 may fit D (5 bases each). The CDR3 consists of 14 residues. V was pared by 5 bases and J by 4 bases, with 11 bases between.

This clonotype was observed a few times. The J gene is TRBJ1-5, the V gene TRBV28; 10 bases align to TRBD1. The CDR3 extends over 16 amino acids. From germline, CDR1 is MDHEN and CDR2 SYDVKM. The J segment lost 1 base and the V segment lost 6 bases, leaving 6 bases of the junction unmatched. The CDR3: CASRIRTGGSNQPQHF. DNA for the CDR3: TGTGCCAGCAGAATCAGGACAGGGGGGAGCAATCAGCCCCAGCATTTT.

This clonotype was observed a few times. For the CDR3, the DNA is TGTGCCAGCAGTGAGGGGGTCCTAGAACCACCCCTCCACTTT. Translation: CASSEGVLEPPLHF. The rearrangement uses TRBV2 and TRBJ1-6; D is possibly TRBD1 (5 bases). V lost 3 bases and J 11 bases, leaving 14 bases between the germline ends. CDR3 size: 14 residues. Germline CDR1 SNHLY, CDR2 FYNNEI.

This clonotype was seen only a few times. The chain joins TRBV5-1 to TRBJ1-2; the D is unclear. CDR1 and CDR2 from the germline V gene are SGHRS and YFSETQ. Trimming cost V 0 bases and J 5 bases, with 14 bases left between them. This CDR3 has 15 residues. The CDR3 DNA is TGCGCCAGCAGCTTGGATGGGATAGAAATTTATGGCTACACCTTC. This gives the protein CASSLDGIEIYGYTF.

This clonotype has more than one count but fewer than ten. This chain connects TRBV7-9 to TRBJ2-1; TRBD1 matches 9 bases. V gave up 3 bases and J gave up 8 bases; unmatched junction bases: 5. The germline V gene has CDR1 SEHNR and CDR2 FQNEAQ (reference sequence). CDR3 length: 14 amino acids. Here the CDR3 DNA reads TGTGCCAGCAGCTTTGACAGGGGGATCGATGAGCAGTTCTTC. Amino acid sequence: CASSFDRGIDEQFF.

This chain links TRBV3-1 with TRBJ2-1; the match to TRBD2 covers 9 bases. CDR3 size: 15 residues. CDR1 LGHDT and CDR2 YNNKEL come from the germline V gene (reference sequence). Trimming at V came to 4 bases and at J to 6 bases, leaving 7 bases not matched to a gene. CDR3 in amino acids: CASSPQRGAVNEQFF. The CDR3 DNA reads as TGTGCCAGCAGCCCACAGCGGGGGGCTGTCAATGAGCAGTTCTTC.

This clonotype appeared a few times. The chain is built from TRBV2 and TRBJ1-1; no clear D gene. Trimming stripped 4 bases from V and 6 bases from J, with 12 bases between. Germline assignment: CDR1 SNHLY and CDR2 FYNNEI. There are 13 residues in the CDR3. CDR3 sequence: CASSVPIGSEAFF. The CDR3 DNA reads as TGTGCCAGCAGTGTGCCTATTGGCTCTGAAGCTTTCTTT.

The V gene is TRBV29-1, the J gene TRBJ1-2; D not resolved. The ends were cut back, 0 bases at V and 5 bases at J, with 4 bases in the middle. The CDR3 is made up of 11 amino acids. Germline CDR1 reads SQVTM; CDR2 reads ANQGSEA. As DNA, the CDR3 is TGCAGCGTTGAAGAGAGTTATGGCTACACCTTC. Protein product: CSVEESYGYTF.

In this sample, this clonotype turned up once. The V and J genes are TRBV7-2 and TRBJ2-1; a possible D gene is TRBD2 (6 bases). Germline CDR1 reads SGHTA; CDR2 reads FQGNSA. CDR3 length equals 16 residues. V was shortened by 11 bases and J by 6 bases, with 26 bases between the two germline ends. CDR3 residues: CAPSGSGRGPPNEQFF. The CDR3 nucleotides read TGTGCCCCCAGCGGGTCCGGAAGGGGCCCTCCCAATGAGCAGTTCTTC. The full variable domain, in which reference TRBV7-2 and TRBJ2-1 provide the parts outside the CDR3, is GAGVSQSPSNKVTEKGKDVELRCDPISGHTALYWYRQSLGQGLEFLIYFQGNSAPDKSGLPSDRFSAERTGGSVSTLTIQRTQQEDSAVYLCAPSGSGRGPPNEQFFGPGTRLTVL.

This clonotype has more than one count but fewer than ten. The V call is TRBV6-5, the J call TRBJ1-1; 7 nucleotides match TRBD1. Germline trimming cut 5 bases from V and 8 bases from J; bases unmatched to any gene: 11. There are 14 residues in the CDR3. The germline gives CDR1 MNHEY, CDR2 SVGAGI. The CDR3 bases are TGTGCCAGCAGTCCCCCGGGACAGCTGCCCGAAGCTTTCTTT. This encodes CASSPPGQLPEAFF.

This clonotype was observed a handful of times. J is TRBJ2-7 and V is TRBV6-1; 9 bases are a match to TRBD1. Losses at the gene ends were 8 bases for V and 6 bases for J; bases not matched to a gene: 11. Germline V CDR1 and CDR2: MNHNS, SASEGT. CDR3 length equals 14 residues. CDR3 DNA sequence: TGTGCCAGCGACTCGGGACAGGGTGGTGGCGAGCAGTACTTC. This encodes CASDSGQGGGEQYF.

This clonotype was observed a handful of times. V is TRBV5-6 and J is TRBJ2-3; 9 nucleotides agree with TRBD2. Germline assignment: CDR1 SGHDT and CDR2 YYEEEE. Trimming removed 4 bases from V and 2 bases from J; junction bases left unmatched: 5. There are 15 residues in the CDR3. CDR3 bases: TGTGCCAGCAGCCGGACTAGCGCCTTCACAGATACGCAGTATTTT. This codes for CASSRTSAFTDTQYF.

V usage is TRBV20-1 and J usage is TRBJ2-3, with D uncertain. V lost 0 bases, J lost 3 bases, and 13 bases lay in between. The CDR3 runs to 15 residues. The germline gives CDR1 DFQATT, CDR2 SNEGSKA (reference sequence). The CDR3 region is CSARDYRAKTDTQYF. As DNA, the CDR3 is TGCAGTGCTAGAGATTATAGGGCGAAGACAGATACGCAGTATTTT.

This clonotype was seen a few times. The gene calls are TRBV3-1 and TRBJ2-7; either TRBD1 or TRBD2 may supply D (5 bases each). V lost 5 bases to trimming and J lost 2 bases, with 13 bases between them. From germline, CDR1 is LGHDT and CDR2 YNNKEL (reference sequence). The CDR3 covers 14 residues. The CDR3, as DNA: TGTGCCAGCAGCGATGGGACGGGTCCCTACGAGCAGTACTTC. This gives the protein CASSDGTGPYEQYF.

This clonotype showed up just a few times. The J gene is TRBJ1-5, the V gene TRBV20-1, with D maybe TRBD1 (5 bases). Trimming cost V 5 bases and J 3 bases, with 14 bases left between them. CDR1 is DFQATT and CDR2 is SNEGSKA in the germline V gene (reference sequence). The CDR3 sequence is 14 residues long. CDR3 sequence reads: CSAPNRITNQPQHF. For the CDR3, the DNA is TGCAGTGCTCCGAACAGGATTACCAATCAGCCCCAGCATTTT.

The sample holds many counts of this clonotype. The chain carries TRBV12-3 or TRBV12-4 and TRBJ1-5, with a possible D match to TRBD1 (6 bases). Trimming cost V 7 bases and J 2 bases, with 9 bases left between them. The CDR3 spans 13 residues. The DNA for the CDR3 is TGTGCCAGCAAGAGACAGGGCAATCAGCCCCAGCATTTT. Amino acid sequence: CASKRQGNQPQHF.

This clonotype has only a few counts. The chain combines TRBV5-5 with TRBJ2-1, with D perhaps matching TRBD1 (6 bases). Germline V gives CDR1 SGHKS, CDR2 YYEKEE (reference sequence). The CDR3 is 13 amino acids. V lost 4 bases and J lost 6, with 11 bases in between. CDR3: CASSPYRANEQFF. As DNA, the CDR3 is TGTGCCAGCAGCCCTTACAGGGCCAATGAGCAGTTCTTC.

V and J are TRBV29-1 and TRBJ2-7; D not certain. The CDR3 consists of 13 residues. Germline V gene data show CDR1 as SQVTM and CDR2 as ANQGSEA. The V end was cut by 4 bases, the J end by 3 bases, with 13 bases between. The CDR3 sequence is CSVVGQDRYEQYF. CDR3 bases: TGCAGCGTTGTGGGCCAGGATCGCTACGAGCAGTACTTC.

This clonotype was counted once. V and J are TRBV7-6 and TRBJ2-7, with TRBD1 identical over 10 bases. The CDR3 totals 13 residues. Per the germline V gene, CDR1 is SGHVS and CDR2 is FNYEAQ. V lost 5 bases, J lost 5 bases, and 3 bases stayed unmatched. The DNA for the CDR3 is TGTGCCAGCAGCACGACAGGGGGCAACGAGCAGTACTTC. This gives the protein CASSTTGGNEQYF. The entire variable domain, with the rest obtained from reference TRBV7-6 and TRBJ2-7, is as follows: GAGVSQSPRYKVTKRGQDVALRCDPISGHVSLYWYRQALGQGPEFLTYFNYEAQQDKSGLPNDRFSAERPEGSISTLTIQRTEQRDSAMYRCASSTTGGNEQYFGPGTRLTVT.

This clonotype has more than one count but fewer than ten. V usage is TRBV29-1 and J usage is TRBJ2-4, with TRBD2 matching over 11 bases. V shed 7 bases and J 4 bases; nucleotides not matched to a gene: 3. Germline loops: CDR1 SQVTM, CDR2 ANQGSEA. The CDR3 sequence is 13 residues long. Here the CDR3 reads CSGRTSGKNIQYF. The CDR3 DNA reads TGCAGCGGCCGGACTAGCGGGAAAAACATTCAGTACTTC.

This clonotype appeared a few times. The rearrangement uses TRBV28 and TRBJ1-3, with D uncertain. Trimming stripped 1 base from V and 7 bases from J, with 8 bases between. The CDR3 is 13 residues long. Germline V gives CDR1 MDHEN, CDR2 SYDVKM. CDR3 nucleotides: TGTGCCAGCAGTTTATCGACTAGGAACACCATATATTTT. Its protein product is CASSLSTRNTIYF.

This clonotype showed up just a few times. The gene calls are TRBV6-6 and TRBJ2-7; either TRBD1 or TRBD2 may fit D (5 bases each). V was clipped by 2 bases and J by 4 bases, with 15 bases between them. This CDR3 spans 15 amino acids. Germline loops: CDR1 MNHNY, CDR2 SVGAGI (reference sequence). This chain's CDR3 is CASSYGSGAGYEQYF. In DNA, the CDR3 is TGTGCCAGCAGTTACGGGTCCGGGGCAGGGTACGAGCAGTACTTC.

The sample holds many counts of this clonotype. The chain recombines TRBV20-1 with TRBJ2-6, with 8 bases identical to TRBD2. V was pared by 0 bases and J by 0 bases, with 7 bases of the junction left unmatched. The CDR3 has 18 residues. Germline loops: CDR1 DFQATT, CDR2 SNEGSKA (reference sequence). The CDR3 DNA reads TGCAGTGCTAGAGATCCCCTAGCGGGCCGCTCTGGGGCCAACGTCCTGACTTTC. As protein: CSARDPLAGRSGANVLTF.

The sample holds a few counts of this clonotype. The chain joins TRBV20-1 to TRBJ1-1; 8 nucleotides match TRBD1. Unmatched junction bases numbered 10, after V lost 3 bases and J lost 4 bases. Germline loops: CDR1 DFQATT, CDR2 SNEGSKA (reference sequence). This CDR3 has 15 amino acids. The CDR3 region is CSASRQGALATEAFF. DNA of the CDR3: TGCAGTGCTAGTCGCCAGGGGGCTTTGGCCACTGAAGCTTTCTTT.